Shown below are 24 T cell receptor beta chains from a single sample sequenced in a study of blood T cell repertoires in COVID-19. Assay used: immunoSEQ multiplex PCR; TCRdb lists only in-frame clones, some missing. Here the sample spans about 87,000 clones, 70% to 85% being singletons. The sequencing input was peripheral blood. Source of these receptors: a woman of 80 years or more with COVID-19, enrolled during active disease.

CDR3 sequence reads: CATTLDRGFQPQHF. For the CDR3, the DNA is TGTGCCACCACCCTGGACAGGGGGTTTCAGCCCCAGCATTTT. The genes are TRBV15 and TRBJ1-5, with 10 bases fitting TRBD1. V lost 7 bases, J lost 6 bases, and 6 bases stayed unmatched. The CDR3 sequence is 14 residues long. CDR1 is LNHNV, CDR2 YYDKDF, per germline (reference sequence).

The chain joins TRBV5-6 to TRBJ1-3; D not resolved. Germline V gives CDR1 SGHDT, CDR2 YYEEEE. The CDR3 contains 14 residues. V lost 1 base and J lost 0, with 5 bases in between. CDR3: CASSLRGSGNTIYF. The CDR3 nucleotides are TGTGCCAGCAGCTTGCGGGGCTCTGGAAACACCATATATTTT.

The rearrangement joins TRBV21-1 to TRBJ2-5; TRBD1, the table's D call, was not compared with the DNA. TRBV21-1 is marked as a pseudogene. The CDR3 consists of 14 residues. The CDR3 bases are TGTGCCAGCAGCAAAGGAAGGGACAAAGAGACCCAGTACTTC. Amino acid sequence: CASSKGRDKETQYF.

The chain employs TRBV28 and TRBJ2-2; no firm D call. Germline CDR1 and CDR2: MDHEN and SYDVKM. This CDR3 is 13 amino acids long. Trimming removed 7 bases at V and 4 bases at J, with 10 bases between. In nucleotides, the CDR3 is TGTGCCAGCATCTCTAGTTCCACCGGGGAGCTGTTTTTT. It translates to CASISSSTGELFF.

This chain uses TRBV5-1 with TRBJ2-5; weak D call: TRBD1 (6 bases). This CDR3 is 13 amino acids long. Germline V gene sequence: CDR1 SGHRS, CDR2 YFSETQ. The V gene lost 2 bases and the J gene lost 3 bases, with 8 bases spanning the gap. The CDR3 is CASSFPGEETQYF. The CDR3 DNA follows: TGCGCCAGCAGCTTCCCAGGGGAAGAGACCCAGTACTTC.

The rearrangement joins TRBV6-1 to TRBJ1-5, with 8 bases identical to TRBD1. CDR1 is MNHNS and CDR2 is SASEGT in the germline V gene. The CDR3 contains 17 residues. Trimming removed 2 bases from V and 1 base from J; junction bases left unmatched: 7. CDR3 nucleotide sequence: TGTGCCAGCAGTGAACTACCAGGGGGCGCGAGCAATCAGCCCCAGCATTTT. This gives the protein CASSELPGGASNQPQHF.

Written as DNA, the CDR3 is TGTGCCACCAGTGAGGGGACAGGGGGAGTCTCTGGGGCCAACGTCCTGACTTTC. Translated: CATSEGTGGVSGANVLTF. J is TRBJ2-6 and V is TRBV24-1; 11 bases agree with TRBD1. Germline V gene lookup returns CDR1 KGHDR and CDR2 SFDVKD. J lost 0 bases, V lost 4 bases, and 4 bases had no gene match. CDR3 length: 18 amino acids.

V usage is TRBV5-6 and J usage is TRBJ1-2; tentatively, D is TRBD1 (6 bases). The V end was cut by 0 bases, the J end by 3 bases, with 15 bases between. CDR1 and CDR2 (germline): SGHDT, YYEEEE. The CDR3 runs 16 residues. The DNA of the CDR3 is TGTGCCAGCAGCTTGGTTTCAGGGGCCCTACACTATGGCTACACCTTC. It encodes CASSLVSGALHYGYTF. The whole variable domain, remainder taken from reference TRBV5-6 and TRBJ1-2, is DAGVTQSPTHLIKTRGQQVTLRCSPKSGHDTVSWYQQALGQGPQFIFQYYEEEERQRGNFPDRFSGHQFPNYSSELNVNALLLGDSALYLCASSLVSGALHYGYTFGSGTRLTVV.

The CDR3 is CASILGQGLAYEQYF. In DNA, the CDR3 is TGTGCCAGCATCCTAGGACAGGGGCTAGCCTACGAGCAGTACTTC. The V and J genes are TRBV6-5 and TRBJ2-7; 9 positions agree with TRBD1. Germline CDR1 reads MNHEY; CDR2 reads SVGAGI. V lost 7 bases, J lost 2 bases, and 9 bases stayed unmatched. The CDR3 extends over 15 amino acids.

This CDR3 is CASSLRTGAQETQYF. CDR3 bases: TGCGCCAGCAGCCTCAGGACAGGGGCCCAAGAGACCCAGTACTTC. The rearrangement links TRBV5-1 to TRBJ2-5; 9 bases fit TRBD1. Germline V gene sequence: CDR1 SGHRS, CDR2 YFSETQ. J lost 1 base, V lost 4 bases, and 5 bases had no gene match. The CDR3 covers 15 residues.

V is TRBV27 and J is TRBJ2-2, with a tentative D call TRBD1 (7 bases). The germline CDR1 and CDR2 sequences are MNHEY and SMNVEV (reference sequence). The CDR3 is made up of 16 amino acids. Trimming cost V 6 bases and J 8 bases, with 22 bases left between them. CDR3 DNA: TGTGCCAGCAGGGACCTCGCCGGAGGGGGCGCGGGGGAGCTGTTTTTT. Protein product: CASRDLAGGGAGELFF.

The gene calls are TRBV10-2 and TRBJ2-3, with 12 bases lining up with TRBD2. V gave up 11 bases and J gave up 7 bases; unmatched junction bases: 10. CDR1 is WSHSY and CDR2 is SAAADI in the germline V gene. The CDR3 covers 14 residues. CDR3 amino acids: CASQLAGGQYTQYF. CDR3 DNA sequence: TGCGCCTCCCAACTAGCGGGGGGTCAGTATACGCAGTATTTT.

The rearrangement uses TRBV2 and TRBJ1-2, with D possibly matching TRBD1 (5 bases). Germline values: CDR1 SNHLY, CDR2 FYNNEI. The CDR3 has 13 amino acids. Trimming took 4 bases from V and 7 from J, leaving 13 bases between them. The CDR3 loop reads CASSVSGSGGYTF. CDR3 sequence (DNA): TGTGCCAGCAGTGTGTCAGGGTCGGGTGGCTACACCTTC.

This chain joins TRBV27 and TRBJ2-3, with D possibly TRBD2 on 6 matching bases. The CDR3 consists of 12 residues. Trimming stripped 7 bases from V and 5 bases from J, with 10 bases between. Per germline, CDR1 MNHEY and CDR2 SMNVEV (reference sequence). In DNA form, the CDR3 reads TGTGCCAGCACGGCGGGGCGAGATACGCAGTATTTT. It is translated as CASTAGRDTQYF.

This chain connects TRBV4-3 to TRBJ2-7; 9 nucleotides agree with TRBD1. This CDR3 is built from 17 residues. The trim removed 2 bases at V and 1 base at J, leaving 9 bases unmatched. Per germline, CDR1 LGHNA and CDR2 YSLEER. CDR3 sequence reads: CASSQQWGQGVSYEQYF. The CDR3 bases are TGCGCCAGCAGCCAACAATGGGGACAGGGAGTGTCCTACGAGCAGTACTTC.

The gene calls are TRBV5-4 and TRBJ2-1; 9 nucleotides agree with TRBD1. After removal of 3 bases from V and 4 bases from J, the junction contained 14 bases not matched to a gene. The CDR3 contains 18 residues. Per the germline V gene, CDR1 is SGHNT and CDR2 is YYREEE (reference sequence). CDR3 protein: CASSSGGSGTGQYNEQFF. The CDR3 DNA sequence: TGTGCCAGCAGCTCAGGGGGCTCCGGGACAGGGCAGTACAATGAGCAGTTCTTC.

Here the CDR3 reads CASSLLLAGFSEQYF. The DNA of the CDR3 is TGTGCCAGCAGCTTATTACTAGCGGGGTTTAGCGAGCAGTACTTC. V gene TRBV11-2 combines with J gene TRBJ2-7; TRBD2 agrees at 10 bases. Germline CDR1 reads SGHAT; CDR2 reads FQNNGV. The V gene end was trimmed by 2 bases and the J gene end by 6 bases; junction bases not matched to a gene: 7. The CDR3 runs 15 residues.

V usage is TRBV19 and J usage is TRBJ2-1; D is perhaps TRBD2 (6 bases). There are 15 residues in the CDR3. The germline CDR1 and CDR2 sequences are LNHDA and SQIVND (reference sequence). V gave up 4 bases and J gave up 3 bases, with 13 bases separating them. CDR3 sequence reads: CASSTMDGSYNEQFF. The CDR3 DNA sequence: TGTGCCAGTAGTACCATGGACGGGAGCTACAATGAGCAGTTCTTC.

The chain links TRBV5-4 to TRBJ2-7; tentatively, D is TRBD1 (7 bases). Looked up from germline, CDR1 is SGHNT and CDR2 is YYREEE (reference sequence). This CDR3 spans 12 amino acids. Trimming removed 4 bases from V and 6 bases from J, with 11 bases in between. The CDR3 coding sequence is TGTGCCAGCAGCATCCAGGGGGGCGAGCAGTACTTC. This sequence encodes CASSIQGGEQYF. The complete variable domain, with remaining parts taken from reference TRBV5-4 and TRBJ2-7, reads ETGVTQSPTHLIKTRGQQVTLRCSSQSGHNTVSWYQQALGQGPQFIFQYYREEENGRGNFPPRFSGLQFPNYSSELNVNALELDDSALYLCASSIQGGEQYFGPGTRLTVT.

The rearrangement uses TRBV3-1 (or the pseudogene TRBV3-2) and TRBJ1-1; D might be TRBD1 (5 bases). The CDR3 consists of 14 residues. The V end lost 1 base, the J end lost 11 bases, and 17 bases lay between the germline ends. Germline V gene sequence: CDR1 LGHDT, CDR2 YNNKEL (reference sequence). CDR3 DNA sequence: TGTGCCAGCAGCCAAGTTACAGGCCAATCGGCGGCTTTCTTT. Translated, it gives CASSQVTGQSAAFF.

The chain has TRBV7-2 and TRBJ1-5; D is ambiguous. V lost 5 bases and J lost 5, with 10 bases in between. This CDR3 has 13 amino acids. Germline CDR1 and CDR2: SGHTA and FQGNSA. The CDR3: CASSLTQYQPQHF. In DNA, the CDR3 is TGTGCCAGCAGCCTAACCCAATATCAGCCCCAGCATTTT.

The chain combines TRBV9 with TRBJ1-4, with TRBD1 identical over 7 bases. This CDR3 spans 16 amino acids. V lost 3 bases, J lost 0 bases, and 5 bases stayed unmatched. CDR1 is SGDLS and CDR2 is YYNGEE in the germline V gene. The chain's CDR3 is CASSARGIATNEKLFF. The DNA for the CDR3 is TGTGCCAGCAGCGCCAGGGGGATTGCAACTAATGAAAAACTGTTTTTT.

The gene calls are TRBV19 and TRBJ1-1, with D possibly TRBD1 on 6 matching bases. This CDR3 is 14 amino acids long. Trimming removed 3 bases at V and 1 base at J, with 9 bases between. The V gene's germline CDR1 is LNHDA and CDR2 SQIVND (reference sequence). CDR3 sequence reads: CASSITGRNTEAFF. The CDR3 DNA reads as TGTGCCAGTAGTATCACAGGGAGGAACACTGAAGCTTTCTTT.

The gene calls are TRBV7-9 and TRBJ2-1; 8 bases agree with TRBD1. This CDR3 has 16 amino acids. From germline, CDR1 is SEHNR and CDR2 FQNEAQ (reference sequence). Unmatched junction bases numbered 9, after V lost 2 bases and J lost 6 bases. CDR3 nucleotides: TGTGCCAGCAGCTTACCGGGACAGGTCCCCCCCAATGAGCAGTTCTTC. Its translation: CASSLPGQVPPNEQFF.